This T cell receptor (beta chain) was recovered during a study of T-cell memory formation after mild COVID-19 (dated by TCRdb to the early 2020s). Regarding the complete study: TCR sequence clusters from the two donors were found to be largely donor specific. T-cell clones expanding and contracting after mild COVID-19 in a couple of donors were tracked by longitudinal TCRalpha and TCRbeta repertoire sequencing. The cohort was made up of two young adult volunteers, one female and one male, who were previously healthy.

Ficoll-Paque density gradient centrifugation was the method used to isolate PBMCs. Paper-wide results and their limitations: Some responding clones were detected in pre-infection memory, which suggested that pre-existing cross-reactive memory T cells had joined the SARS-CoV-2 response. From day 15 to 85, contracting clones showed balanced CD4/CD8 phenotypes, whereas a second wave of clones that expanded from day 15 to 37 leaned towards CD4+. Contracting CD4+ clones turned up mainly in the CM and EM memory subsets, whereas EMRA was where CD8+ clones were enriched. The second-wave clones that peaked on day 37 were not confirmed to be SARS-CoV-2 specific. The study included only two mild cases, and larger cohorts that include severe cases with pre-infection samples were judged to be necessary.

The instrument was an Illumina NovaSeq 6000. TCRalpha and TCRbeta cDNA libraries were constructed by 5'RACE with constant-segment primers, with sample barcodes and unique molecular identifiers being introduced. RNA was extracted from every sample with Trizol reagent. The libraries were amplified in two PCR steps, and the second step added a second sample barcode and Illumina TruSeq adapters. Sequencing of the libraries was done on an Illumina NovaSeq, producing 2 x 150 bp paired-end reads. Per the source publication's procedure: The reads were demultiplexed and collapsed into UMI-guided consensus sequences using migec v1.2.7. Using mixcr v2.1.11, UMI consensuses were aligned to TRA and TRB V and J templates and then assembled into clonotypes. Clonotypes were classified as expanded or contracted when called significant by both edgeR and NoisET, with noise models trained on biological replicates. edgeR calls used a false discovery rate-adjusted p below 0.01 and a log2 fold-change threshold of 1. As an exploratory analysis of dynamics, PCA with hierarchical clustering was applied to max-normalized trajectories of the 1000 most abundant clonotypes. Each responding clone was given a CD4 or CD8 phenotype based on the CD4+ and CD8+ repertoires, which had been sequenced separately. TCRdb reprocessing: public reads trimmed at Q25 with fastp, clones called with MiXCR, in-frame beta chains kept. Each CDR3 protein appears once, grouped with its most common genes and DNA. TCRdb, rather than the study authors, made the V and J calls. A total of 250,000 or so distinct CDR3 sequences appear in this sample, 7.5% to 10% of them only once. Together, the top ten hold around 21% of the sample.

This clonotype was seen ten or more times. Its cognate antigen has yet to be identified. Nothing much larger sits one base from this clone, and base qualities are not available. The specimen sequenced was PBMCs or a T cell subset sorted from them (not recorded which). This sequence was found in a man aged 18 to 29 who had mild COVID-19 (a few samples of this study predate the infection). The sample titles of this study are shuffled in the database, so cell type and time point are left out; the donor was told from shared clones.

CDR3 sequence: CASSFGVGTQYF. The DNA sequence is as follows: TGTGCCAGCAGCTTTGGGGTTGGGACCCAGTACTTC. The chain is made from TRBV7-2 and TRBJ2-5; the D gene lacks a confident call. Including cysteine and phenylalanine, the CDR3 has 12 amino acids. Only the CDR3 part of the read is kept: 36 bases, read in frame from the first base. The V end loses 3 bases and the J end loses 7 bases, and a stretch of 9 bases separates them. The germline V gene yields SGHTA for CDR1 and FQGNSA for CDR2.